This T cell receptor beta chain emerged from a study of blood T cell repertoires in COVID-19 (dated by TCRdb to between 2020 and 2021). Context from the whole study: Samples covering the acute and convalescent phases of COVID-19 were provided by collaborators in the United States, Italy and Spain. The sample metadata nearly always contained a de-identified subject ID, COVID-19 status, age in years and sex. The prospective study material was composed of cDNA or gDNA derived from T cells, B-cell-depleted T cells, or PBMCs. Samples came from the ongoing ImmuneRACE study (first 160 participants) plus 1,254 subjects from 6 global collaborators. Where available, HLA class I and class II types were taken from metadata supplied by the sample provider and were not determined by assay-based typing. Subjects who had been exposed to COVID-19, were actively infected with it, or had recovered from it provided the deeply sampled blood TCRbeta repertoires that made up the dataset. A freely available public database, intended as a resource for researchers studying the immune response to SARS-CoV-2, is where the repertoires were released.

The immunoSEQ Assay, a bias-controlled multiplex PCR, was used to amplify TCRbeta CDR3 regions from genomic DNA. In the original analysis: The number of nucleated cells in each sample was estimated from the amplification of reference gene primers within the assay. To quantify the absolute abundance of each unique TCRbeta CDR3 rearrangement, sequence reads were collapsed and filtered. For each sample, productive Simpson clonality was calculated by taking the square root of Simpson's diversity index across productive rearrangements. The clones in this table, taken by TCRdb from immuneACCESS, are in-frame only. Not every clone is retained; where verified, under half of the shortfall comes from an unresolved V gene, and the cause of the rest is unknown. V and J calls and clone size are as listed in that table; D and trimming were resolved from the DNA. Here the sample has 85,000 to 130,000 clones; about 91% occur a single time. The ten largest make up 5.5% to 7% of the sample.

In the case of this clone: There is no known antigen for this receptor. No clone much larger than this one lies a single base away; base qualities are absent.

From the cysteine up to the phenylalanine, the CDR3 has a length of 15 residues. Of the read, only the CDR3 DNA is kept; its 45 bases are in frame from base 1. Clipping removes 4 bases from V and 4 bases from J, with 5 as the unmatched junction base count. In the germline V gene, CDR1 corresponds to SGHRS and CDR2 to YFSETQ. Broad study findings and their caveats: The quantity of clinical and demographic metadata differed by source and by participant and was supplied without curation.

Collaborating institutions collected whole blood in K2EDTA tubes following their own protocols. For TCRbeta analysis, collaborators shipped samples as frozen whole blood, isolated PBMCs, or DNA extracted from either of those sample types. The sequenced sample was peripheral blood. The sequence links TRBV5-1 to TRBJ2-3; 11 bases in between match TRBD1. The TCR was taken from a human donor in a cohort sampled during active COVID-19. The sequenced DNA: TGCGCCAGCAGCCCCTCGGGACAGGGGGCAGATACGCAGTATTTT. Translated, this is CASSPSGQGADTQYF.